The subject of this entry is one T cell receptor beta chain. This sample is drawn from a study of human T cells and chemical hapten exposure. The time point is: patch test 2, 6 weeks after DPC sensitization. As to treatment: therapeutic diphenylcyclopropenone sensitization with weekly scalp DPC. TCRdb re-analysed the RACE reads in MiXCR, keeping a single row per CDR3 protein. The table has 90,000 to 110,000 distinct CDR3 sequences, approximately 8.8% seen once. V dropped 0 bases and J dropped 5; count of bases not matched to a gene: 11. In germline, CDR1 is LGHNA, CDR2 YSLEER. The CDR3 extends over 17 amino acids.

This chain joins TRBV4-3 and TRBJ2-7; 9 bases are a match to TRBD1. This TCR derives from a woman in her thirties or forties with alopecia areata. Some clones in this sample may be carry-over from other donors' samples. The sample in question was whole blood, obtained in connection with sensitization to the hapten diphenylcyclopropenone (DPC). CDR3 loop: CASSQDTGGQGRDEQYF. In DNA, the CDR3 is TGCGCCAGCAGCCAAGATACGGGGGGACAGGGTCGAGACGAGCAGTACTTC.